This TCR beta chain was identified in a study of beta chain features in type 1 diabetes. Whole-study results and caveats: There was no resolution here of whether HLA type influences TCRB rearrangement. cDNA sequencing could over-represent cells with high TCR expression. It was among patients, rather than healthy donors, that naive, central memory and Treg TCRB repertoires appeared more similar. Researchers caution that PCR might favor shorter templates, equally among patients and controls.

This clone was seen a handful of times. No antigen is known for it. The CDR3 has 15 residues. The ends lost 11 bases at V and 4 bases at J; junction bases unmatched: 13. In germline, CDR1 is MNHNS, CDR2 SASEGT. Every bit of the isolated RNA underwent reverse transcription, so sequencing read expressed TCRB transcripts. Assay: immunoSEQ multiplex PCR; the TCRdb copy retains only in-frame clones and omits some. The table has about 410,000 clones, about 14% seen once. The TCR sequence derives from a man in his thirties or forties in good health. The sample taken for sequencing was naive CD4+ T cells from blood. The V gene is TRBV6-1, the J gene TRBJ2-1; 8 nucleotides line up with TRBD2. In DNA, the CDR3 is TGTGCCTCCCAGCGCCGAGTAGCGGGATACAATGAGCAGTTCTTC. Its translation: CASQRRVAGYNEQFF.